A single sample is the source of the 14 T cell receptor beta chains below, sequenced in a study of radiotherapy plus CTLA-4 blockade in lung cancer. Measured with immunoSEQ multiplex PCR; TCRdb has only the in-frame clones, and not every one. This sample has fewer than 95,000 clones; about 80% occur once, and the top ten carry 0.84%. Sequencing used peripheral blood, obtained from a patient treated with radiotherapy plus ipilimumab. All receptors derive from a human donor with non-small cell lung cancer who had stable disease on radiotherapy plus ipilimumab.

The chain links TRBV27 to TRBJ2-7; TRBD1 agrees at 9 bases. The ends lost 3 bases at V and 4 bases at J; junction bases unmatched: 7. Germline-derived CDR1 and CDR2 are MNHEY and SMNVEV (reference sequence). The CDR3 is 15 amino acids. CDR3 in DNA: TGTGCCAGCAGTTTTCGCCGGGACAGGGTTTACGAGCAGTACTTC. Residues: CASSFRRDRVYEQYF.

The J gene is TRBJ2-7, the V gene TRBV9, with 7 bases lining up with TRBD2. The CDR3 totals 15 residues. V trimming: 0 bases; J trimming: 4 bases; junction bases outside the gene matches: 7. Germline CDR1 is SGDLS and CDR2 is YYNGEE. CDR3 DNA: TGTGCCAGCAGCGTAGGTAAACTAGCGTCGTACGAGCAGTACTTC. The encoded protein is CASSVGKLASYEQYF.

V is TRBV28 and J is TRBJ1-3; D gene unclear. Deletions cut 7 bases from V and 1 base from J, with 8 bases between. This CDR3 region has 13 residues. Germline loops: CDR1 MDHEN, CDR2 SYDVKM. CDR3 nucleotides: TGTGCCAGCATAAGGTCGTCTGGAAACACCATATATTTT. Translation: CASIRSSGNTIYF.

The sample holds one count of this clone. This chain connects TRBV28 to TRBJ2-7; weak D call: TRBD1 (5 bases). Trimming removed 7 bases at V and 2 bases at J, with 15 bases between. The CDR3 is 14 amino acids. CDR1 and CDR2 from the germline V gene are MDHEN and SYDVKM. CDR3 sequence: CASTRAGLPYEQYF. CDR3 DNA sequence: TGTGCCAGCACCCGCGCAGGGCTCCCCTACGAGCAGTACTTC.

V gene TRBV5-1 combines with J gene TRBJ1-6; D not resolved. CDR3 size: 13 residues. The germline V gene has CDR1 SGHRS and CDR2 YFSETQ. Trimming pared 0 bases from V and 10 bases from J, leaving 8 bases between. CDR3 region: CASSLEVGSPLHF. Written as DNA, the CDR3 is TGCGCCAGCAGCTTGGAGGTTGGGTCACCCCTCCACTTT.

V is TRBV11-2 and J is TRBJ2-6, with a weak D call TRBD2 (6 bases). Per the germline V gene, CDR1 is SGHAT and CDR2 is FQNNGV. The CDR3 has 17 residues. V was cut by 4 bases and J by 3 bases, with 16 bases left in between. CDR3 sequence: CASSSLRLRDGANVLTF. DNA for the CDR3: TGTGCCAGCAGCTCCCTAAGATTGCGGGATGGGGCCAACGTCCTGACTTTC.

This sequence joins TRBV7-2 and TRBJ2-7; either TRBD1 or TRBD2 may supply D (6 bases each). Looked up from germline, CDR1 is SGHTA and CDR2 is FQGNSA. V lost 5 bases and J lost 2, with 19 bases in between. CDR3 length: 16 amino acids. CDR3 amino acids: CASSRALGGQTYEQYF. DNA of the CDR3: TGTGCCAGCAGCCGAGCCCTCGGGGGCCAGACCTACGAGCAGTACTTC.

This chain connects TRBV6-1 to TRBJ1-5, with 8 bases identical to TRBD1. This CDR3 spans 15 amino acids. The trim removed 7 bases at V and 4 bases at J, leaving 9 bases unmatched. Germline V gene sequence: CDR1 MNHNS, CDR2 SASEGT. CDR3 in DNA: TGTGCCAGCAATGGACAGGGAAGAGGAAATCAGCCCCAGCATTTT. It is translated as CASNGQGRGNQPQHF.

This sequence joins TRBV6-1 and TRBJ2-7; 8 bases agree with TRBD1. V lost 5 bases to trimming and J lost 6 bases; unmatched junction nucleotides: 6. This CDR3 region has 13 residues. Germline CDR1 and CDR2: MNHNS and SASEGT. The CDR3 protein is CASSNGRGLEQYF. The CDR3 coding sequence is TGTGCCAGCAGTAACGGCAGGGGGCTCGAGCAGTACTTC.

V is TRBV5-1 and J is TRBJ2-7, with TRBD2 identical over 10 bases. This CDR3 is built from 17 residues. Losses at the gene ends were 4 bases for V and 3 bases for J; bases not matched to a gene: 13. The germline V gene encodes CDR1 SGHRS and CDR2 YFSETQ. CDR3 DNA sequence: TGCGCCAGCAGCCCCCGACTAGCGGGCGACCTTATCTACGAGCAGTACTTC. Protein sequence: CASSPRLAGDLIYEQYF.

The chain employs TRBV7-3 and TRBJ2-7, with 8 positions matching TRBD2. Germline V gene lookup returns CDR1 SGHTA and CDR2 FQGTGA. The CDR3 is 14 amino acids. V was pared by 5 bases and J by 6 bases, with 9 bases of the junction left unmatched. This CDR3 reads CASSLGLVRAEQYF. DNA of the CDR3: TGTGCCAGCAGCCTGGGACTAGTAAGAGCCGAGCAGTACTTC.

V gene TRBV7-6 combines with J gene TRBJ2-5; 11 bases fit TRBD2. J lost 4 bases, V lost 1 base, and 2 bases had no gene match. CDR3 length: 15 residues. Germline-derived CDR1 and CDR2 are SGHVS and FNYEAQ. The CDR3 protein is CASSLVAGGIETQYF. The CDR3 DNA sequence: TGTGCCAGCAGCTTAGTAGCGGGAGGGATAGAGACCCAGTACTTC.

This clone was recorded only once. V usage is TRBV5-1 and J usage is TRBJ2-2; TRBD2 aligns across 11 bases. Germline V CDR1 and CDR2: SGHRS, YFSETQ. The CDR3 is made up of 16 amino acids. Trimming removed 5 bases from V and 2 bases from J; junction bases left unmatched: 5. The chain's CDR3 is CASRWGLAANTGELFF. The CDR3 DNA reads TGCGCCAGCAGGTGGGGACTAGCGGCCAACACCGGGGAGCTGTTTTTT.

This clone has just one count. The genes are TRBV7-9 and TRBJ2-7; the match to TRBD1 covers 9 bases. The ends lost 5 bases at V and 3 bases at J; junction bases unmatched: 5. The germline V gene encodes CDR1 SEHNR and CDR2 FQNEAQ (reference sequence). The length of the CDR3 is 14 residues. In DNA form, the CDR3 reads TGTGCCAGCAGCCACCGGGACAGGGACTACGAGCAGTACTTC. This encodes CASSHRDRDYEQYF.